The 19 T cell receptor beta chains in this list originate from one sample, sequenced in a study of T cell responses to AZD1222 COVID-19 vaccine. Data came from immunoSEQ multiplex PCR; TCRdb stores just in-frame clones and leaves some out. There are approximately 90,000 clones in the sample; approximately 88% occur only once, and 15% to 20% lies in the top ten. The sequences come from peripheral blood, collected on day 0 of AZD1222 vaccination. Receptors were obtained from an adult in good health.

CDR3 DNA sequence: TGTGCCAGCAGCTATAATAGCGGGAGCTCCTACAATGAGCAGTTCTTC. Translated, it gives CASSYNSGSSYNEQFF. The chain employs TRBV11-2 and TRBJ2-1, with TRBD2 matching over 9 bases. The CDR3 contains 16 residues. The germline CDR1 and CDR2 sequences are SGHAT and FQNNGV. V shed 4 bases, J shed 0 bases, and the junction held 4 bases outside the gene matches. Supplemented by reference TRBV11-2 and TRBJ2-1, the full variable domain reads EAGVAQSPRYKIIEKRQSVAFWCNPISGHATLYWYQQILGQGPKLLIQFQNNGVVDDSQLPKDRFSAERLKGVDSTLKIQPAKLEDSAVYLCASSYNSGSSYNEQFFGPGTRLTVL.

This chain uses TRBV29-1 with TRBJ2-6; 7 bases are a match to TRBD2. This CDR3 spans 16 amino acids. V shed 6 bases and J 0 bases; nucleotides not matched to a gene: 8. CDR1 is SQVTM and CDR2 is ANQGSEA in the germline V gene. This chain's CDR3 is CSVTSGTISGANVLTF. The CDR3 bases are TGCAGCGTAACATCCGGGACTATCTCTGGGGCCAACGTCCTGACTTTC.

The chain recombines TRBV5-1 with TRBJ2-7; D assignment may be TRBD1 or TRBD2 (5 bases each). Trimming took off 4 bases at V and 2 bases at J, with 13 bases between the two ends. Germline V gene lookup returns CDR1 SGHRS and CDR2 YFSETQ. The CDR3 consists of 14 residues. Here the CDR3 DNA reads TGCGCCAGCAGCCCTGAGGGGTCCGCCTACGAGCAGTACTTC. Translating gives CASSPEGSAYEQYF.

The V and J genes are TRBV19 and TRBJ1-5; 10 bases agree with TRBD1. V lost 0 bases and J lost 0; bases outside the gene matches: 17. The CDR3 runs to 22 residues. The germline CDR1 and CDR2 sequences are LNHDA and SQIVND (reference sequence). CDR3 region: CASSIEYRGRDRGLSSNQPQHF. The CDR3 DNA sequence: TGTGCCAGTAGTATAGAATATAGGGGCCGCGACAGGGGGCTAAGTAGCAATCAGCCCCAGCATTTT.

The chain's CDR3 is CASSLLREGAYEQYF. The CDR3 bases are TGTGCCAGCAGTTTACTGCGGGAGGGTGCCTACGAGCAGTACTTC. The chain has TRBV28 and TRBJ2-7, with TRBD2 matching 9 bases. Germline lookup yields CDR1 MDHEN and CDR2 SYDVKM. This CDR3 contains 15 residues. V shed 2 bases, J shed 2 bases, and the junction held 4 bases outside the gene matches.

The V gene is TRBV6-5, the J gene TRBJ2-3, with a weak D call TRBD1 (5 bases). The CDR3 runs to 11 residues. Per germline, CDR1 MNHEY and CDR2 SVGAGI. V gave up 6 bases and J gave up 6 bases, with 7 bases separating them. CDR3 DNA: TGTGCCAGCAGAAACAGGGATACGCAGTATTTT. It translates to CASRNRDTQYF.

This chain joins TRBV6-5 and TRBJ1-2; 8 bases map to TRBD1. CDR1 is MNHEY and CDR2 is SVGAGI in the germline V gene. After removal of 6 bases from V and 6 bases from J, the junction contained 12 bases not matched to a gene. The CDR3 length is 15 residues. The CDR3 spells CASRRQGPGDDGYTF. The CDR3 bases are TGTGCCAGCAGAAGACAGGGGCCAGGTGATGATGGCTACACCTTC.

The CDR3 region has the DNA TGTGCCAGCAGCTTAGCAAGGGACTTCTACAATGAGCAGTTCTTC. It yields the protein CASSLARDFYNEQFF. This chain links TRBV7-2 with TRBJ2-1; D possibly corresponds to TRBD2 (6 bases). The CDR3 runs 15 residues. Trimming pared 0 bases from V and 3 bases from J, leaving 9 bases between. CDR1 and CDR2 from the germline V gene are SGHTA and FQGNSA.

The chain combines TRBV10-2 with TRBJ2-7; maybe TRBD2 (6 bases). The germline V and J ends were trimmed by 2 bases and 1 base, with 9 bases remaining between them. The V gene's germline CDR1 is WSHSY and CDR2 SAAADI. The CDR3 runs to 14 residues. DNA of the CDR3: TGCGCCAGCAGTGAGCGGGAGAGGTCCTACGAGCAGTACTTC. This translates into CASSERERSYEQYF.

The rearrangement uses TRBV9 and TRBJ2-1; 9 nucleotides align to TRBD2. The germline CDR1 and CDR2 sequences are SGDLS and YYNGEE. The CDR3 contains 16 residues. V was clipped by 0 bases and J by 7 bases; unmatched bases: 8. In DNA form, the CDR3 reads TGTGCCAGCAGCGTAGCTCTGCGGGAGGGCCAGAATGAGCAGTTCTTC. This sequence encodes CASSVALREGQNEQFF.

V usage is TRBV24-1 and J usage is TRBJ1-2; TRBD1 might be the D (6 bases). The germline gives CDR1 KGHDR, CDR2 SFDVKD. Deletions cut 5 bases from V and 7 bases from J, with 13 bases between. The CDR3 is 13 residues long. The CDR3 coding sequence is TGTGCCACCAGTGTTCCGGGGGCGCTTGGCTACACCTTC. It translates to CATSVPGALGYTF.

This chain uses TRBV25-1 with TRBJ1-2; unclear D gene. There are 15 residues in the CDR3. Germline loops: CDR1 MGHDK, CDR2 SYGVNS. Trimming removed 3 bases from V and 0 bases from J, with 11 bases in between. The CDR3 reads CASSEGGLTNYGYTF. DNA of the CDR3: TGTGCCAGCAGTGAGGGAGGGCTTACTAACTATGGCTACACCTTC.

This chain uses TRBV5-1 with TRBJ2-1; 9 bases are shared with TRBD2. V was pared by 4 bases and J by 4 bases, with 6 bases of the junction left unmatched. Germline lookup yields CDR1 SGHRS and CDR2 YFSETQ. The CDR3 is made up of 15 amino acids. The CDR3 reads CASSTRTSEYNEQFF. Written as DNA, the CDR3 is TGCGCCAGCAGCACACGGACTAGCGAGTACAATGAGCAGTTCTTC. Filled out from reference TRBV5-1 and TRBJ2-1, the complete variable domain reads KAGVTQTPRYLIKTRGQQVTLSCSPISGHRSVSWYQQTPGQGLQFLFEYFSETQRNKGNFPGRFSGRQFSNSRSEMNVSTLELGDSALYLCASSTRTSEYNEQFFGPGTRLTVL.

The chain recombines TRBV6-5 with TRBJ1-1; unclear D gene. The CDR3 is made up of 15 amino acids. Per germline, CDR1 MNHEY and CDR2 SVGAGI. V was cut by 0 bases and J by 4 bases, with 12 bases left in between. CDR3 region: CASSYSGGWGTEAFF. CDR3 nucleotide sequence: TGTGCCAGCAGTTACTCAGGCGGATGGGGCACTGAAGCTTTCTTT.

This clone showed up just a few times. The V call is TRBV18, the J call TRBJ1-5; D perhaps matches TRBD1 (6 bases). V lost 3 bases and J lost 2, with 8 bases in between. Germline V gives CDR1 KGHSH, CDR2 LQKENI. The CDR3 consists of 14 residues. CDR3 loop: CASSPRTGNQPQHF. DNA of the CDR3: TGTGCCAGCTCACCCCGGACAGGCAATCAGCCCCAGCATTTT.

The CDR3 DNA is TGTGCCAGCAGAGCCCCAGGGGGAACTAATGAAAAACTGTTTTTT. The encoded protein is CASRAPGGTNEKLFF. The chain has TRBV11-2 and TRBJ1-4; 7 bases map to TRBD1. Germline V lookup: CDR1 SGHAT, CDR2 FQNNGV. The CDR3 covers 15 residues. The J segment lost 1 base and the V segment lost 6 bases, leaving 5 bases of the junction unmatched.

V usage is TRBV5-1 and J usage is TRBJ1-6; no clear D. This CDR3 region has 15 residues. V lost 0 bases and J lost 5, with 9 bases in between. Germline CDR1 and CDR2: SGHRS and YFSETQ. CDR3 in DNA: TGCGCCAGCAGCTTGGACGGGCCCCATAATTCACCCCTCCACTTT. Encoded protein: CASSLDGPHNSPLHF.

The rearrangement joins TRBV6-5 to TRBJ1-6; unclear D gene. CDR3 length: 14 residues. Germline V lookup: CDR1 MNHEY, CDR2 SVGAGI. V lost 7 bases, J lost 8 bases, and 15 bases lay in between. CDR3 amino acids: CASTWTTRDSPLHF. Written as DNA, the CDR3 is TGTGCCAGCACTTGGACTACAAGGGATTCACCCCTCCACTTT.

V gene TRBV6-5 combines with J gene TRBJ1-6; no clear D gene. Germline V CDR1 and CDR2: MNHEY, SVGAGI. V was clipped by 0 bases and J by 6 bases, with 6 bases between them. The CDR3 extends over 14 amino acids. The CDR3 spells CASSYSRSNSPLHF. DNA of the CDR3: TGTGCCAGCAGTTACTCCCGTTCTAATTCACCCCTCCACTTT.